These 12 T cell receptor beta chains share one sample of origin, sequenced in a study of blood T cells in healthy people across ages (dated by TCRdb to 2013 to 2016). The protocol used for the library was 5' RACE. This sample was sequenced with an Illumina HiSeq 2500. A second about 7 to 11 cycle PCR used a sample-barcoded 5' primer and a J-beta primer mix. Through fastp at Q25 and MiXCR, TCRdb rebuilt clones from the public reads, retaining in-frame beta chains. All rows with the same CDR3 protein become a single entry with the most common DNA and genes. For this sample the table gives more than 900,000 distinct CDR3 sequences, of which 29% were detected only once. Roughly 10% of the sample lies in the top ten. The same data also contributed to another study, on T cells of mothers and their children.

The specimen sequenced was blood. The origin of the receptors is a woman aged 40 to 50 in good health.

As regards this clonotype: Because the CDR3 is missing its conserved closing phenylalanine or tryptophan, this is likely a read error. CDR3 bases: TGTGCCAGCAGCGTGTGGGATTCCAGGCCGTCCGAGTACAATGAGCAGTTCGTC. Its protein product is CASSVWDSRPSEYNEQFV. This chain connects TRBV9 to TRBJ2-1; D gene unclear. Trimming took off 2 bases at V and 4 bases at J, with 22 bases between the two ends. Looked up from germline, CDR1 is SGDLS and CDR2 is YYNGEE. The CDR3 runs 18 residues.

This clonotype was detected a few times. The chain couples TRBV12-3 or TRBV12-4 to TRBJ1-5; no clear D. The CDR3 length is 14 residues. The V end was cut by 6 bases, the J end by 0 bases, with 9 bases between. CDR3 DNA: TGTGCCAGCAGGTCACAGACTAGCAATCAGCCCCAGCATTTT. It is translated as CASRSQTSNQPQHF.

This clonotype was recorded a few times. The chain combines TRBV12-3 or TRBV12-4 with TRBJ1-5; 9 bases map to TRBD1. CDR3 size: 16 residues. V was pared by 4 bases and J by 2 bases, with 6 bases of the junction left unmatched. DNA for the CDR3: TGTGCCAGCAGTTCACAGGGGGCACTAGGCAATCAGCCCCAGCATTTT. Protein product: CASSSQGALGNQPQHF.

This chain uses TRBV6-1 with TRBJ1-5, with 10 bases that match TRBD1. J lost 2 bases, V lost 5 bases, and 15 bases had no gene match. CDR1 and CDR2 (germline): MNHNS, SASEGT. The CDR3 covers 19 residues. The CDR3 protein is CASSPLGTGAGWGNQPQHF. The CDR3 region has the DNA TGTGCCAGCAGTCCTCTCGGGACAGGGGCCGGTTGGGGCAATCAGCCCCAGCATTTT.

The chain links TRBV6-8 to TRBJ2-5; 7 bases align to TRBD1. The CDR3 runs 16 residues. Trimming at V came to 1 base and at J to 2 bases, leaving 7 bases not matched to a gene. Per the germline V gene, CDR1 is MNHGY and CDR2 is SAAAGT. DNA for the CDR3: TGTGCCAGCAGTTACTGGATTGGGGACAGACAAGAGACCCAGTACTTC. Amino acids: CASSYWIGDRQETQYF.

This chain connects TRBV28 to TRBJ1-6; possibly TRBD1 for D (6 bases). Germline values: CDR1 MDHEN, CDR2 SYDVKM. V lost 2 bases and J lost 7, with 15 bases in between. There are 16 residues in the CDR3. CDR3 DNA: TGTGCCAGCAGTTTAGGGTCGGGGGCCGCGAATTCACCCCTCCACTTT. Its translation: CASSLGSGAANSPLHF. Together with reference TRBV28 and TRBJ1-6, the CDR3 gives the full variable domain: DVKVTQSSRYLVKRTGEKVFLECVQDMDHENMFWYRQDPGLGLRLIYFSYDVKMKEKGDIPEGYSVSREKKERFSLILESASTNQTSMYLCASSLGSGAANSPLHFGNGTRLTVT.

The chain links TRBV3-1 to TRBJ1-2; weak D call: TRBD1 (6 bases). The CDR3 is made up of 16 amino acids. The germline V gene has CDR1 LGHDT and CDR2 YNNKEL (reference sequence). V was pared by 1 base and J by 8 bases, with 20 bases between. The DNA of the CDR3 is TGTGCCAGCAGCCAAGTTGGGGGGGCCTCAGCGATGGGCTACACCTTC. It is translated as CASSQVGGASAMGYTF.

This clonotype was observed a few times. At one of its ends the junction is not consistent with the germline gene, which may arise from a read error. The chain uses TRBV29-1 and TRBJ2-6; 8 bases match TRBD1. This CDR3 comprises 14 residues. The V gene's germline CDR1 is SQVTM and CDR2 ANQGSEA. In nucleotides, the CDR3 is TGCAGCGTGATGACAGGGGCTGGGGCCAACGTCCGGACTTTC. Encoded protein: CSVMTGAGANVRTF.

A few counts support this clonotype. The J gene is TRBJ2-5, the V gene TRBV27, with D perhaps TRBD2 (6 bases). CDR1 is MNHEY and CDR2 is SMNVEV in the germline V gene (reference sequence). V dropped 2 bases and J dropped 0 bases, with 16 bases sitting between them. CDR3 length: 17 residues. The CDR3 DNA reads TGTGCCAGCAGTTTAAATGGGTTAGCGGCTTACCAAGAGACCCAGTACTTC. Protein sequence: CASSLNGLAAYQETQYF.

The rearrangement links TRBV20-1 to TRBJ1-4, with a tentative D call TRBD1 (5 bases). Germline V gene lookup returns CDR1 DFQATT and CDR2 SNEGSKA (reference sequence). There are 16 residues in the CDR3. Trimming took off 1 base at V and 0 bases at J, with 12 bases between the two ends. CDR3 in amino acids: CSARVGRVATNEKLFF. CDR3 coding DNA: TGCAGTGCTAGAGTCGGCAGGGTAGCAACTAATGAAAAACTGTTTTTT.

V and J are TRBV7-2 and TRBJ2-7, with D tentatively TRBD2 (6 bases). This CDR3 is built from 16 residues. With 4 bases removed from V and 0 bases from J, the gap between germline ends came to 16 bases. Germline CDR1 is SGHTA and CDR2 is FQGNSA. The CDR3 spells CASSSKTLANSYEQYF. For the CDR3, the DNA is TGTGCCAGCAGCTCAAAAACGCTAGCGAACTCCTACGAGCAGTACTTC.

This clonotype has only one observation. The rearrangement uses TRBV15 and TRBJ2-4; D not resolved. The CDR3 loop spans 13 amino acids. Germline lookup yields CDR1 LNHNV and CDR2 YYDKDF (reference sequence). V gave up 3 bases and J gave up 2 bases, with 5 bases separating them. The CDR3 protein is CATSREPKNIQYF. The CDR3 bases are TGTGCCACCAGCAGGGAACCCAAAAACATTCAGTACTTC. The variable domain in full, completed from reference TRBV15 and TRBJ2-4, reads DAMVIQNPRYQVTQFGKPVTLSCSQTLNHNVMYWYQQKSSQAPKLLFHYYDKDFNNEADTPDNFQSRRPNTSFCFLDIRSPGLGDTAMYLCATSREPKNIQYFGAGTRLSVL.